This T cell receptor beta chain was profiled in a study of T cells in Graves' hyperthyroidism and ophthalmopathy. Whole-study results and caveats: Blood also carried most thyroid clonotypes expanded above 0.001. Model output signaled ophthalmopathy a median roughly 6.5 months ahead of onset.

Of note for this clonotype: Its specificity is unknown.

Absence of ophthalmopathy progression within 18 months defined stable Graves' hyperthyroidism. Exclusion criteria comprised uncontrolled infection, other autoimmune disease, pregnancy or lactation. Germline CDR1 and CDR2: MDHEN and SYDVKM. V was trimmed by 7 bases and J by 8 bases, leaving 15 bases between them. This CDR3 has 13 residues. Amplification of TCR beta CDR3 regions used RNA as the template. First-round RT-PCR targeting the TCR CDR3 was performed with the HTBI primer set. MiXCR was run by TCRdb on the multiplex PCR reads, yielding one entry per CDR3 protein. Of 93,000 or so distinct CDR3 sequences listed, 45% to 50% are singletons.

The clonotype comes from a man between 40 and 49 years old with Graves' hyperthyroidism. The material sequenced was blood. The chain couples TRBV28 to TRBJ1-3; D is possibly TRBD1 (5 bases). The CDR3 region is CASTLGQGYTIYF. The DNA for the CDR3 is TGTGCCAGCACCCTGGGGCAGGGATACACCATATATTTT.